One sample yielded the 21 T cell receptor beta chains listed below, sequenced in a study of identical twins. Using its own MiXCR run on the 5' RACE reads, TCRdb lists one record per CDR3 protein. The repertoire holds 240,000 or so distinct CDR3 sequences, with roughly 7% as singletons. These data were also reused for a study on yellow fever vaccine responses in identical twins.

Sequencing used memory (CD45RO+) T cells sorted from blood. Receptors were obtained from a woman under 30 in good health.

Many counts were recorded for this clonotype. The chain is built from TRBV13 and TRBJ2-1, with D possibly being TRBD1 or TRBD2 (5 bases each). The CDR3 is 16 residues long. V shed 1 base and J shed 5 bases, with 15 bases lying between them. CDR1 PRHDT and CDR2 FYEKMQ come from the germline V gene (reference sequence). The CDR3 nucleotides are TGTGCCAGCAGCTTAGATCGGCTAGAGGGACACAATGAGCAGTTCTTC. It specifies CASSLDRLEGHNEQFF.

The gene calls are TRBV28 and TRBJ1-6; weak D call: TRBD1 (6 bases). V lost 6 bases to trimming and J lost 11 bases, with 17 bases between them. Germline V gene data show CDR1 as MDHEN and CDR2 as SYDVKM. This CDR3 is built from 14 residues. The CDR3: CASRRTAIGTPLHF. CDR3 DNA sequence: TGTGCCAGCAGGAGGACAGCCATAGGTACACCCCTCCACTTT.

This clonotype was seen ten or more times. V is TRBV5-1 and J is TRBJ2-2; D remains ambiguous. V was cut by 0 bases and J by 2 bases, with 5 bases left in between. The CDR3 loop spans 14 amino acids. CDR1 SGHRS and CDR2 YFSETQ come from the germline V gene. CDR3 loop: CASSLAHNTGELFF. The CDR3, as DNA: TGCGCCAGCAGCTTGGCTCACAACACCGGGGAGCTGTTTTTT.

This chain joins TRBV11-2 and TRBJ1-2; 12 bases are shared with TRBD1. Germline V lookup: CDR1 SGHAT, CDR2 FQNNGV. The CDR3 extends over 15 amino acids. Trimming took 5 bases from V and 4 from J; bases not matched to a gene: 5. CDR3 sequence reads: CASSPGTGGVYGYTF. The CDR3 bases are TGTGCCAGCAGCCCCGGGACAGGGGGCGTCTATGGCTACACCTTC.

In regard to this clonotype: A much bigger clone sits one base away, suggesting this may be a read error. The CDR3 sequence: CASSEQSSGPYEQYF. Here the CDR3 DNA reads TGTGCCAGCAGTGAACAGTCTAGCGGGCCCTACGAGCAGTACTTC. The J gene is TRBJ2-7, the V gene TRBV2; 8 bases align to TRBD2. Germline V gene lookup returns CDR1 SNHLY and CDR2 FYNNEI. Losses at the gene ends were 2 bases for V and 2 bases for J; bases not matched to a gene: 5. The CDR3 contains 15 residues.

This clonotype was counted many times. V is TRBV28 and J is TRBJ2-7; weak D call: TRBD1 (6 bases). The V end lost 3 bases, the J end lost 2 bases, and 14 bases lay between the germline ends. This CDR3 is built from 15 residues. Germline V gene sequence: CDR1 MDHEN, CDR2 SYDVKM. The CDR3 is CASSFGQTGTYEQYF. The CDR3 nucleotides read TGTGCCAGCAGTTTCGGACAGACGGGAACCTACGAGCAGTACTTC.

This clonotype was found a few times. The genes are TRBV2 and TRBJ2-3; D is perhaps TRBD2 (5 bases). CDR1 is SNHLY, CDR2 FYNNEI, per germline. CDR3 length: 13 residues. The V gene lost 8 bases and the J gene lost 1 base, with 10 bases spanning the gap. In DNA, the CDR3 is TGTGCCAGCTGGCTAGCCCGCACAGATACGCAGTATTTT. It is translated as CASWLARTDTQYF.

Points on this clonotype: One junction end does not reproduce the germline sequence, and a read error may be involved. The genes are TRBV3-1 and TRBJ2-3; D gene uncertain. Germline V gene data show CDR1 as LGHDT and CDR2 as YNNKEL (reference sequence). The CDR3 is 15 residues long. The CDR3 region is CASTQGPVSTDTQYF. The CDR3 DNA is TGTGCCAGCACCCAAGGGCCCGTAAGCACAGATACGCAGTATTTT.

This clonotype was seen ten or more times. The rearrangement joins TRBV25-1 to TRBJ1-1; D is undetermined. CDR1 MGHDK and CDR2 SYGVNS come from the germline V gene. Deletions cut 2 bases from V and 10 bases from J, with 8 bases between. The CDR3 runs 11 residues. CDR3 nucleotide sequence: TGTGCCAGCAGTGAAGGTATTGGAGCTTTCTTT. Residues: CASSEGIGAFF.

This clonotype was counted at least ten times. The chain employs TRBV12-3 or TRBV12-4 and TRBJ2-7, with 7 nucleotides matching TRBD1. With 4 bases clipped from V and 1 base from J, the junction kept 10 bases outside the gene matches. CDR3 length equals 16 residues. As DNA, the CDR3 is TGTGCCAGCAGTTCCCTTGTGACAGGGTCTTCCTACGAGCAGTACTTC. As protein: CASSSLVTGSSYEQYF.

In its sample, this clonotype was seen a few times. This sequence joins TRBV19 and TRBJ1-5; TRBD1 matches at 8 bases. The V gene end was trimmed by 8 bases and the J gene end by 4 bases; junction bases not matched to a gene: 10. The CDR3 is 15 amino acids. Germline-derived CDR1 and CDR2 are LNHDA and SQIVND (reference sequence). The CDR3 region has the DNA TGTGCCAGTGCGAAAGAACGGACAGGGAATCAGCCCCAGCATTTT. Amino acid sequence: CASAKERTGNQPQHF.

In this sample, this clonotype turned up many times. This chain uses TRBV12-3 or TRBV12-4 with TRBJ1-1; TRBD1 might be the D (6 bases). This CDR3 is 13 amino acids long. Trimming removed 2 bases from V and 4 bases from J, with 8 bases in between. The CDR3 region is CASSLMGATEAFF. The CDR3 DNA is TGTGCCAGCAGTTTAATGGGGGCCACTGAAGCTTTCTTT.

This clonotype was counted between two and nine times. The chain employs TRBV27 and TRBJ1-2; no reliable D call. This CDR3 region has 16 residues. CDR1 and CDR2 (germline): MNHEY, SMNVEV (reference sequence). Trimming removed 2 bases at V and 0 bases at J, with 13 bases between. CDR3: CASSLRQPIPNYGYTF. The CDR3 DNA reads as TGTGCCAGCAGTTTAAGGCAGCCCATTCCTAACTATGGCTACACCTTC.

This clonotype was seen repeatedly, ten times or more. V is TRBV29-1 and J is TRBJ1-4; perhaps TRBD1 as D (6 bases). Trimming removed 4 bases from V and 8 bases from J, with 17 bases in between. The CDR3 length is 14 residues. In germline, CDR1 is SQVTM, CDR2 ANQGSEA. For the CDR3, the DNA is TGCAGCGTTGTTTATGGGGGGCAGACCGAAAAACTGTTTTTT. Encoded protein: CSVVYGGQTEKLFF.

The chain has TRBV12-3 or TRBV12-4 and TRBJ1-4; 7 bases match TRBD1. V lost 11 bases and J lost 8; bases outside the gene matches: 8. The CDR3 is 12 amino acids. The CDR3 is CAAGQSREKLFF. CDR3 sequence (DNA): TGTGCCGCGGGACAGTCAAGGGAAAAACTGTTTTTT.

V is TRBV4-1 and J is TRBJ1-1; 9 bases align to TRBD1. The CDR3 totals 16 residues. V shed 0 bases and J 6 bases; nucleotides not matched to a gene: 8. Germline-derived CDR1 and CDR2 are MGHRA and YSYEKL. This chain's CDR3 is CASSQERRDRVAEAFF. For the CDR3, the DNA is TGCGCCAGCAGCCAAGAGAGGCGGGACAGGGTCGCTGAAGCTTTCTTT.

The CDR3 protein is CASSVGVKETQYF. The CDR3 region has the DNA TGTGCCAGCAGTGTCGGGGTCAAAGAGACCCAGTACTTC. V and J are TRBV28 and TRBJ2-5; tentative D call: TRBD2 (5 bases). Per the germline V gene, CDR1 is MDHEN and CDR2 is SYDVKM. The CDR3 loop spans 13 amino acids. V shed 5 bases and J shed 3 bases, with 10 bases lying between them.

J is TRBJ2-5 and V is TRBV6-1; the D gene could be TRBD1 or TRBD2 (5 bases each). The CDR3 covers 13 residues. In germline, CDR1 is MNHNS, CDR2 SASEGT. Trimming removed 6 bases at V and 6 bases at J, with 14 bases between. The chain's CDR3 is CASSRDPGKTQYF. The CDR3 nucleotides read TGTGCCAGCAGCCGGGACCCCGGGAAGACCCAGTACTTC.

The rearrangement uses TRBV12-3 or TRBV12-4 and TRBJ2-2; D unclear. The length of the CDR3 is 14 residues. Trimming removed 6 bases at V and 2 bases at J, with 10 bases between. This CDR3 reads CASRLAGNTGELFF. The CDR3 region has the DNA TGTGCCAGCAGATTGGCAGGCAACACCGGGGAGCTGTTTTTT.

The V call is TRBV24-1, the J call TRBJ1-4; 11 bases fit TRBD1. J was trimmed by 7 bases and V by 3 bases; bases with no gene match: 6. Germline CDR1 KGHDR, CDR2 SFDVKD. The CDR3 totals 16 residues. The CDR3 DNA is TGTGCCACCAGTGATACCGGGACAGGGGGTACTGAAAAACTGTTTTTT. Translated, it gives CATSDTGTGGTEKLFF.

Ten or more counts support this clonotype. The chain is built from TRBV12-3 or TRBV12-4 and TRBJ1-4, with a possible D match to TRBD1 (6 bases). This CDR3 has 14 residues. V lost 3 bases to trimming and J lost 8 bases, with 13 bases between them. CDR3 protein: CASSLGGGEEKLFF. DNA for the CDR3: TGTGCCAGCAGTTTGGGCGGGGGCGAGGAAAAACTGTTTTTT.